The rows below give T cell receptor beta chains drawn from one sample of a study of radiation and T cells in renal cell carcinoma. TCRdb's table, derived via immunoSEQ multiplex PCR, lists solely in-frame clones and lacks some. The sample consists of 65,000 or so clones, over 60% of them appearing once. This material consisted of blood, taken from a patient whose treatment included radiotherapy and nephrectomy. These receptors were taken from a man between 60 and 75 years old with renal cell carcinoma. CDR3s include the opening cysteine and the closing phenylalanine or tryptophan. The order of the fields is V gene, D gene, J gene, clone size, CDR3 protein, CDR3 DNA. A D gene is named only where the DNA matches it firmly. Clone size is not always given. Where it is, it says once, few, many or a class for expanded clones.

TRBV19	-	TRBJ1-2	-	CASSVDRRASLGYTF	TGTGCCAGTAGTGTCGACAGGCGGGCGTCGTTAGGCTACACCTTC
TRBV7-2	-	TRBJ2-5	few	CASSLRTDIQETQYF	TGTGCCAGCAGCTTACGGACAGATATACAAGAGACCCAGTACTTC
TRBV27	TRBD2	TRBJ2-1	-	CASSLGLAGVLNEQFF	TGTGCCAGCAGTTTAGGTCTAGCGGGAGTATTGAATGAGCAGTTCTTC
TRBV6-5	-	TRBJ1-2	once	CASSYSQGHYGYTF	TGTGCCAGCAGTTACTCACAGGGACACTATGGCTACACCTTC
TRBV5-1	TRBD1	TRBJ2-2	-	CASKDRENTGELFF	TGCGCCAGCAAGGACAGGGAAAACACCGGGGAGCTGTTTTTT
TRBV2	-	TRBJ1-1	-	CASKEAGLNTEAFF	TGTGCCAGCAAGGAGGCAGGACTGAACACTGAAGCTTTCTTT
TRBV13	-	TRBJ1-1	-	CASSLSPGNTEAFF	TGTGCCAGCAGCTTATCGCCAGGTAACACTGAAGCTTTCTTT
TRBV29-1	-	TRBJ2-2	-	CSVVRGAAGELFF	TGCAGCGTTGTACGGGGGGCTGCCGGGGAGCTGTTTTTT
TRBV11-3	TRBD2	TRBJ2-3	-	CASSLGTSGTDTQYF	TGTGCCAGCAGCTTGGGGACTAGCGGCACAGATACGCAGTATTTT
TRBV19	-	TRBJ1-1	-	CASSIGPGNTEAFF	TGTGCCAGTAGTATAGGCCCGGGGAACACTGAAGCTTTCTTT
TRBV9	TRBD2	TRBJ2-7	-	CASSVGTAGGYEQYF	TGTGCCAGCAGCGTAGGGACAGCGGGGGGCTACGAGCAGTACTTC
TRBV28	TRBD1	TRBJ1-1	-	CASSPTQGATTEAFF	TGTGCCAGCAGCCCTACACAGGGGGCGACCACTGAAGCTTTCTTT
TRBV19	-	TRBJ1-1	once	CASSGYLKIGAEAFF	TGTGCCAGTAGTGGTTACTTGAAAATTGGCGCTGAAGCTTTCTTT
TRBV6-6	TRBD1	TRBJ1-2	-	CASRLRGPDGYTF	TGTGCCAGCAGGCTCAGGGGGCCCGATGGCTACACCTTT
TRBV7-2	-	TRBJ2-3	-	CASSLVGGLNTDTQYF	TGTGCCAGCAGCTTAGTTGGGGGACTGAACACAGATACGCAGTATTTT
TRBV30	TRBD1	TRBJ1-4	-	CAWATGGNEKLFF	TGTGCCTGGGCTACAGGGGGCAATGAAAAACTGTTTTTT
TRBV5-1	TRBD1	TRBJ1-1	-	CASSLASTGTGTEAFF	TGCGCCAGCAGCTTGGCTAGTACGGGGACAGGGACTGAAGCTTTCTTT
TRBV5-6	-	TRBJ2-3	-	CASSERELGTDTQYF	TGTGCCAGCTCAGAACGGGAGTTGGGCACAGATACGCAGTATTTT
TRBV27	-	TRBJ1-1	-	CASSLRWDTEAFF	TGTGCCAGCAGTTTGAGGTGGGACACTGAAGCTTTCTTT
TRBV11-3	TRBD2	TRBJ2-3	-	CASSYGLALSTDTQYF	TGTGCCAGCAGCTACGGACTAGCACTTAGCACAGATACGCAGTATTTT
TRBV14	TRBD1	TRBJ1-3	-	CASSQVTGADTIYF	TGTGCCAGCAGCCAAGTCACAGGGGCCGACACCATATATTTT
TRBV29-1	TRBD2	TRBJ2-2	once	CSVVWWGGSGSGELFF	TGCAGCGTTGTTTGGTGGGGAGGGAGTGGTTCCGGGGAGCTGTTTTTT
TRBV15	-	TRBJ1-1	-	CATSTGRLNTEAFF	TGTGCCACCAGCACGGGACGGCTGAACACTGAAGCTTTCTTT
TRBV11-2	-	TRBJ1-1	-	CASSLRVKLGNTEAFF	TGTGCCAGCAGCTTAAGAGTAAAACTCGGGAACACTGAAGCTTTCTTT
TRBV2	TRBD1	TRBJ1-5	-	CASSGWDRGQPQHF	TGTGCCAGCAGTGGCTGGGACAGGGGTCAGCCCCAGCATTTT
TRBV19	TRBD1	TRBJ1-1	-	CASTLTGIETEAFF	TGTGCCAGTACCCTGACAGGGATTGAGACTGAAGCTTTCTTT
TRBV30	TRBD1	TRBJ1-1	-	CAWSRAGTGVSFF	TGTGCCTGGAGTCGTGCCGGGACAGGGGTTTCTTTCTTT
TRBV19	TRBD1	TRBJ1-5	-	CASSSWDRGQVQPQHF	TGTGCCAGTAGTAGCTGGGACAGGGGGCAGGTTCAGCCCCAGCATTTT
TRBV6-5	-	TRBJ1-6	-	CASSYSQGNSPLHF	TGTGCCAGCAGTTACTCGCAGGGTAACTCACCCCTCCACTTT
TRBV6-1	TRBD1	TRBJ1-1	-	CASSRDRANTEAFF	TGTGCCAGCAGCCGGGACAGGGCGAACACTGAAGCTTTCTTT
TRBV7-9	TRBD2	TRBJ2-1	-	CASSLAVGRGKFF	TGTGCCAGCAGCTTAGCAGTCGGGAGGGGAAAGTTCTTC
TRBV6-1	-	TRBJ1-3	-	CASSDLTGNTIYF	TGTGCCAGCAGTGATCTTACCGGAAACACCATATATTTT
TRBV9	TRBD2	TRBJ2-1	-	CASSAGGLALLSYNEQFF	TGTGCCAGCAGCGCGGGGGGACTAGCGTTACTTTCCTACAATGAGCAGTTCTTC
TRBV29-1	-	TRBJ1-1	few	CSVEYLGTVTEAFF	TGCAGCGTTGAGTATTTGGGAACGGTAACTGAAGCTTTCTTT
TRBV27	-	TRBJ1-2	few	CASSWGAGGGYGYTF	TGTGCCAGCAGTTGGGGGGCGGGGGGAGGCTATGGCTACACCTTC
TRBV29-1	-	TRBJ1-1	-	CSVEGSGSEAFF	TGCAGCGTTGAGGGATCGGGGTCTGAAGCTTTCTTT
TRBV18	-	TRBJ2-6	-	CASSPNEVGPSGANVLTF	TGTGCCAGCTCACCAAACGAGGTGGGGCCCTCTGGGGCCAACGTCCTGACTTTC
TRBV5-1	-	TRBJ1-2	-	CASSLAGSSTKNF	TGCGCCAGCAGCCTGGCGGGCAGTTCAACGAAAAATTTC
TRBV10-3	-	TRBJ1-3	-	CASQGPGTGGNTIYF	TGTGCCAGCCAGGGCCCCGGGACGGGTGGAAACACCATATATTTT
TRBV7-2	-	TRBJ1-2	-	CASSDAWGVRPPNYGYTF	TGTGCCAGCAGCGATGCGTGGGGGGTAAGGCCCCCTAACTATGGCTACACCTTC
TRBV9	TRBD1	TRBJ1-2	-	CASSVATGGGGGYTF	TGTGCCAGCAGCGTAGCGACCGGGGGAGGGGGCGGCTACACCTTC
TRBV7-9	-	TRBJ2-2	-	CASTLLGGPHTGELFF	TGTGCCAGCACCCTGTTGGGGGGGCCGCACACCGGGGAGCTGTTTTTT
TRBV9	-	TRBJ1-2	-	CASSATVGGSDGYTF	TGTGCCAGCAGCGCGACGGTTGGGGGAAGTGATGGCTACACCTTC
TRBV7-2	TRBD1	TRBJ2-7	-	CASSPGQGAYEQYF	TGTGCCAGCAGCCCCGGACAGGGGGCCTACGAGCAGTACTTC